Following are 22 T cell receptor beta chains from one sample sequenced in a study of T cell responses to AZD1222 COVID-19 vaccine. Measured with immunoSEQ multiplex PCR; TCRdb has only the in-frame clones, and not every one. The data show about 140,000 clones, roughly 84% seen once. The specimen was peripheral blood, collected on day 0 of AZD1222 vaccination. The receptors derive from an adult in good health.

The chain couples TRBV2 to TRBJ2-7; D not certain. Trimming left V 8 bases short and J 0 bases short, with 8 bases between. Germline loops: CDR1 SNHLY, CDR2 FYNNEI. The CDR3 has 12 residues. CDR3: CASAPASYEQYF. CDR3 sequence (DNA): TGTGCCAGCGCCCCAGCCTCCTACGAGCAGTACTTC.

This sequence joins TRBV19 and TRBJ2-3; 8 nucleotides agree with TRBD1. The J segment lost 2 bases and the V segment lost 8 bases, leaving 9 bases of the junction unmatched. CDR1 is LNHDA and CDR2 is SQIVND in the germline V gene (reference sequence). This CDR3 spans 15 amino acids. The CDR3 region is CASGLAGGATDTQYF. In DNA, the CDR3 is TGTGCCAGTGGCTTAGCAGGGGGCGCCACAGATACGCAGTATTTT. Variable domain in full (rest from reference TRBV19 and TRBJ2-3): DGGITQSPKYLFRKEGQNVTLSCEQNLNHDAMYWYRQDPGQGLRLIYYSQIVNDFQKGDIAEGYSVSREKKESFPLTVTSAQKNPTAFYLCASGLAGGATDTQYFGPGTRLTVL.

The chain combines TRBV11-3 with TRBJ2-3; 13 positions match TRBD2. The trim removed 5 bases at V and 5 bases at J, leaving 7 bases unmatched. Germline V gene lookup returns CDR1 SGHNT and CDR2 YENEEA. The CDR3 is made up of 16 amino acids. CDR3 DNA: TGTGCCAGCAGCCGCCGGACTAGCGGGGGCAAAGATACGCAGTATTTT. It encodes CASSRRTSGGKDTQYF.

This clone came up once. This chain uses TRBV28 with TRBJ1-1, with D possibly TRBD1 on 5 matching bases. The CDR3 extends over 14 amino acids. Germline V gives CDR1 MDHEN, CDR2 SYDVKM. V dropped 4 bases and J dropped 1 base, with 10 bases sitting between them. The CDR3 nucleotides are TGTGCCAGCAGTTCCGGGGCCACGAACACTGAAGCTTTCTTT. It yields the protein CASSSGATNTEAFF.

The CDR3 loop is CASSAYPGQGAYNEQFF. The CDR3 region has the DNA TGTGCCAGCAGCGCTTACCCGGGACAGGGTGCCTACAATGAGCAGTTCTTC. V gene TRBV6-4 combines with J gene TRBJ2-1; 9 bases map to TRBD1. Germline-derived CDR1 and CDR2 are MRHNA and SNTAGT. The CDR3 has 17 amino acids. The junction had 11 bases not matched to a gene; V was cut back by 6 bases and J by 2 bases.

CDR3 amino acids: CASSEAGPAFF. The DNA for the CDR3 is TGTGCCAGCAGTGAGGCGGGGCCGGCTTTCTTT. This chain joins TRBV2 and TRBJ1-1, with D tentatively TRBD1 (5 bases). Trimming took 3 bases from V and 11 from J, leaving 10 bases between them. Per the germline V gene, CDR1 is SNHLY and CDR2 is FYNNEI. This CDR3 contains 11 residues.

The chain recombines TRBV10-1 with TRBJ2-2; D gene ambiguous. The CDR3 covers 16 residues. Trimming cost V 5 bases and J 2 bases, with 15 bases left between them. CDR1 is WNHNN, CDR2 SYGVQD, per germline (reference sequence). The CDR3 DNA sequence: TGCGCCAGCAGTCCAGCACGGACGGAAAACACCGGGGAGCTGTTTTTT. Translating it yields CASSPARTENTGELFF.

This chain uses TRBV14 with TRBJ1-1; TRBD1 matches at 8 bases. J gave up 1 base and V 2 bases, and 6 bases lay outside the gene matches. Germline V gene sequence: CDR1 SGHDN, CDR2 FVKESK. The CDR3 totals 16 residues. The CDR3 DNA is TGTGCCAGCAGCCAATTTCCGGGACAGGCGAACACTGAAGCTTTCTTT. It encodes CASSQFPGQANTEAFF.

The V and J genes are TRBV6-5 and TRBJ2-7; 8 nucleotides match TRBD1. The CDR3 is 15 residues long. Per germline, CDR1 MNHEY and CDR2 SVGAGI. The V gene end was trimmed by 0 bases and the J gene end by 3 bases; junction bases not matched to a gene: 4. CDR3 in DNA: TGTGCCAGCAGTTACTCGCAGGGGGCTAACTACGAGCAGTACTTC. Its protein product is CASSYSQGANYEQYF.

V usage is TRBV9 and J usage is TRBJ1-1; possibly TRBD1 for D (5 bases). From germline, CDR1 is SGDLS and CDR2 YYNGEE. The CDR3 consists of 14 residues. V lost 2 bases to trimming and J lost 3 bases, with 11 bases between them. CDR3 nucleotides: TGTGCCAGCAGCGTCGAGGGACGGGACACTGAAGCTTTCTTT. Protein product: CASSVEGRDTEAFF.

The rearrangement uses TRBV29-1 and TRBJ1-1, with no clear D. V was cut by 1 base and J by 2 bases, with 8 bases left in between. Germline V CDR1 and CDR2: SQVTM, ANQGSEA. The CDR3 is 13 residues long. The CDR3 bases are TGCAGCGTTGAAGGGACCTCCAACACTGAAGCTTTCTTT. Translation gives CSVEGTSNTEAFF.

This clone was observed once. The V gene is TRBV28, the J gene TRBJ1-1; TRBD1 aligns across 9 bases. CDR1 and CDR2 (germline): MDHEN, SYDVKM. Trimming cost V 9 bases and J 2 bases; bases outside gene matches: 13. There are 16 residues in the CDR3. This CDR3 reads CASITLPGQGNTEAFF. The CDR3 nucleotides are TGTGCCAGTATAACTTTACCGGGACAGGGTAACACTGAAGCTTTCTTT.

J is TRBJ2-3 and V is TRBV11-2, with 7 bases lining up with TRBD1. This CDR3 has 14 amino acids. Germline V gene sequence: CDR1 SGHAT, CDR2 FQNNGV. V lost 5 bases to trimming and J lost 3 bases; unmatched junction nucleotides: 5. The CDR3, as DNA: TGTGCCAGCAGCCGGACAGGACCAACAGATACGCAGTATTTT. Translated, it gives CASSRTGPTDTQYF.

The chain employs TRBV27 and TRBJ1-2; 8 bases align to TRBD1. V dropped 5 bases and J dropped 5; count of bases not matched to a gene: 13. CDR1 is MNHEY, CDR2 SMNVEV, per germline (reference sequence). The CDR3 is 16 amino acids. The CDR3 loop is CASSVTGTGPLYGYTF. Written as DNA, the CDR3 is TGTGCCAGCAGTGTCACCGGGACAGGTCCCTTGTATGGCTACACCTTC.

This rearrangement joins TRBV2 to TRBJ2-6, with 9 positions matching TRBD1. The CDR3 is made up of 17 amino acids. Germline lookup yields CDR1 SNHLY and CDR2 FYNNEI. Germline trimming cut 7 bases from V and 2 bases from J; bases unmatched to any gene: 9. As DNA, the CDR3 is TGTGCCAGCACCGAAGGGGACAGGGTTCCTGGGGCCAACGTCCTGACTTTC. As protein: CASTEGDRVPGANVLTF.

This clone appeared once. The V call is TRBV6-6, the J call TRBJ1-5; no definite D call. Germline CDR1 and CDR2: MNHNY and SVGAGI (reference sequence). The CDR3 has 12 amino acids. V was pared by 2 bases and J by 4 bases, with 3 bases between. The CDR3 protein is CASSYKNQPQHF. The CDR3 bases are TGTGCCAGCAGTTACAAGAATCAGCCCCAGCATTTT.

V gene TRBV27 combines with J gene TRBJ1-6; no clear D. The germline V gene encodes CDR1 MNHEY and CDR2 SMNVEV (reference sequence). CDR3 size: 12 residues. Trimming cost V 4 bases and J 4 bases, with 2 bases left between them. The CDR3 here is CASSYYNSPLHF. CDR3 in DNA: TGTGCCAGCAGTTATTATAATTCACCCCTCCACTTT.

The gene calls are TRBV15 and TRBJ1-5; 7 bases align to TRBD1. The germline gives CDR1 LNHNV, CDR2 YYDKDF (reference sequence). V trimming: 9 bases; J trimming: 4 bases; junction bases outside the gene matches: 9. This CDR3 is built from 14 residues. CDR3 residues: CATRGGQINQPQHF. The DNA of the CDR3 is TGTGCCACTCGTGGGGGACAGATTAATCAGCCCCAGCATTTT.

This clone has just one count. The rearrangement uses TRBV21-1 and TRBJ2-3; the table's D call TRBD2 went unverified against the DNA. TRBV21-1 is a pseudogene locus. CDR3 length: 17 residues. The chain's CDR3 is CASSKGGSVKGEDTQYF. The CDR3 nucleotides read TGTGCCAGCAGCAAAGGAGGGTCAGTAAAGGGCGAAGATACGCAGTATTTT.

V gene TRBV10-3 combines with J gene TRBJ1-3; D remains unclear. This CDR3 contains 15 residues. Per the germline V gene, CDR1 is ENHRY and CDR2 is SYGVKD. V was pared by 5 bases and J by 0 bases, with 11 bases between. The CDR3 is CAISRARNSGNTIYF. CDR3 nucleotides: TGTGCCATCAGTCGAGCAAGGAACTCTGGAAACACCATATATTTT.

This sequence joins TRBV5-1 and TRBJ2-3; 14 bases are shared with TRBD2. The CDR3 covers 18 residues. The V and J ends lost 2 bases and 3 bases, in that order; junction bases with no gene match: 8. In germline, CDR1 is SGHRS, CDR2 YFSETQ. The CDR3 nucleotides read TGCGCCAGCAGCTTCCAGACTAGCGGGGGGGCCGGGACAGATACGCAGTATTTT. It codes for CASSFQTSGGAGTDTQYF.

On this clone itself: Mismatch with germline at one junction end may stem from a read error. The chain employs TRBV28 and TRBJ2-4, with D hard to call. The CDR3 spans 12 residues. CDR1 is MDHEN and CDR2 is SYDVKM in the germline V gene. Here the CDR3 reads CASGLAKNIQYF. In DNA, the CDR3 is TGTGCCAGCGGTTTAGCCAAAAACATTCAGTACTTC.